This note documents a single T cell receptor beta chain sequence. The sample holds a few counts of this clone. What this receptor recognizes is not known. No base quality values were provided; no much bigger clone lies one nucleotide off. CDR1 is given as SGHTA and CDR2 as FQGNSA, both from the germline V gene. V is cut back by 5 bases and J by 2 bases, with 11 bases in the junction unmatched. The CDR3 has 17 amino acids, counting the end cysteine and phenylalanine. Here the CDR3 DNA is all that survives: 51 bases in frame from base 1. The data stem from a study of blood T cell repertoires in COVID-19 (TCRdb year 2020). Study-level background: Samples from collaborators originated in the United States, Italy and Spain and spanned both the acute and convalescent phases of COVID-19. The material from the prospective study consisted of cDNA or gDNA derived from T cells, B-cell-depleted T cells, or PBMCs. Subjects who had been exposed to COVID-19, were actively infected with it, or had recovered from it provided the deeply sampled blood TCRbeta repertoires that made up the dataset. The repertoires were released in a freely available public database intended as a resource for research on the immune response to SARS-CoV-2. The samples were drawn from the first 160 participants of the ongoing ImmuneRACE study and from 1,200 or so subjects provided by 6 global collaborators. A de-identified subject ID, COVID-19 status, age in years and sex were almost always included in the sample metadata. HLA class I and class II types, where available, came from metadata supplied by the sample provider rather than from assay-based typing.

General study outcomes and caveats: Clinical and demographic metadata were provided uncurated, with the amount varying by source and participant.

Samples from volunteer blood donors who had recovered from COVID-19 were contributed by a second Seattle source. Collaborating institutions collected whole blood in K2EDTA tubes following their own protocols. For TCRbeta analysis, collaborator samples were shipped as frozen whole blood, as isolated PBMCs, or as DNA extracted from either sample type. TCRbeta CDR3 regions were amplified from genomic DNA by means of the immunoSEQ Assay, a bias-controlled multiplex PCR. The authors' analysis ran thus. The number of nucleated cells in each sample was estimated by amplification of reference gene primers within the assay. Sequence reads were collapsed and filtered to measure the absolute abundance of every unique TCRbeta CDR3 rearrangement. For each sample, productive Simpson clonality was calculated as the square root of Simpson's diversity index over productive rearrangements. In its TCRdb copy, this immuneACCESS table keeps in-frame sequences only and misses some clones. Where compared with another copy, unresolved V genes explain less than half of these, and the others have no known cause. Clonal size and the V and J genes are those of that table, whereas D and trimming came from the DNA. This sample holds about 220,000 clones; under 90% were observed only once. The ten top clones hold 4.5% to 5.5% of the sample.

Rearrangement joined TRBV7-2 to TRBJ1-5; TRBD1 agrees with 8 junctional bases. Sequencing used peripheral blood. The clonotype was recovered from a woman aged 55-70 years who had recovered from COVID-19. CDR3 sequence: CASSPSYGQGRNQPQHF. The DNA is as follows: TGTGCCAGCAGCCCCAGCTACGGACAGGGCCGCAATCAGCCCCAGCATTTT.